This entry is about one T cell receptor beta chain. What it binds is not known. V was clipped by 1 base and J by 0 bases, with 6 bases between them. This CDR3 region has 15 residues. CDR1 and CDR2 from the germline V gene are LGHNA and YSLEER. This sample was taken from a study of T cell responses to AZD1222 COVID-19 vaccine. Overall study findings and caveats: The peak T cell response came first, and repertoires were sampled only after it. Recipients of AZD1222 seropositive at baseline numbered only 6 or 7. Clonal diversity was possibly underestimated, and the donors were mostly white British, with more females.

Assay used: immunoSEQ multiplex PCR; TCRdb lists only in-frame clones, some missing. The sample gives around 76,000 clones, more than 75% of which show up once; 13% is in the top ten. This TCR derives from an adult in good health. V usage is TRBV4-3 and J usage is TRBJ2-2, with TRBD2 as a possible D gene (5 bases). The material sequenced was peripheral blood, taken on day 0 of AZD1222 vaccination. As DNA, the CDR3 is TGCGCCAGCAGCCAAGTGGGAGCGAACACCGGGGAGCTGTTTTTT. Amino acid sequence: CASSQVGANTGELFF.